The source of this TCR beta chain is a study of control samples from healthy donors and cancer patients. Clones were read by immunoSEQ multiplex PCR, and TCRdb kept only the in-frame ones, dropping some. The repertoire holds 150,000 to 170,000 clones, with approximately 94% as singletons. The CDR3 runs 11 residues. V shed 6 bases and J shed 7 bases, with 12 bases lying between them. The germline CDR1 and CDR2 sequences are SQVTM and ANQGSEA. The sample taken for sequencing was blood. V is TRBV29-1 and J is TRBJ1-1; D gene uncertain. The sequence derives from a man between 40 and 49 years old in good health. As DNA, the CDR3 is TGCAGCGTCGTGGGTACGGGTGAAGCTTTCTTT. Translating gives CSVVGTGEAFF. The full variable domain, with the rest looked up from reference TRBV29-1 and TRBJ1-1, is SAVISQKPSRDICQRGTSLTIQCQVDSQVTMMFWYRQQPGQSLTLIATANQGSEATYESGFVIDKFPISRPNLTFSTLTVSNMSPEDSSIYLCSVVGTGEAFFGQGTRLTVV.